Following are 12 T cell receptor beta chains from one sample sequenced in a study of blood T cell repertoires in COVID-19. TCRdb keeps only in-frame clones here, not all; method: immunoSEQ multiplex PCR. The sample includes some 300,000 clones, 86% seen only once; the top ten take around 14%. The sequenced sample consisted of peripheral blood. These receptors were taken from a woman between 70 and 85 years old with COVID-19, enrolled during active disease.

The table lists this clone with a count of one. The chain has TRBV28 and TRBJ2-7, with 7 bases identical to TRBD1. CDR1 is MDHEN and CDR2 is SYDVKM in the germline V gene. The CDR3 totals 17 residues. J lost 2 bases, V lost 4 bases, and 14 bases had no gene match. The CDR3 nucleotides read TGTGCCAGCAGTTATCTTTTCCAACGACAGGGACCCTACGAGCAGTACTTC. Amino acid sequence: CASSYLFQRQGPYEQYF.

This chain uses TRBV5-1 with TRBJ2-2, with D tentatively TRBD2 (5 bases). Trimming left V 3 bases short and J 5 bases short, with 11 bases between. Germline V gene lookup returns CDR1 SGHRS and CDR2 YFSETQ. This CDR3 is 14 amino acids long. As DNA, the CDR3 is TGCGCCAGCAGCTCATTATCGGGGACCGGGGAGCTGTTTTTT. This encodes CASSSLSGTGELFF.

The chain recombines TRBV4-3 with TRBJ1-2, with a tentative D call TRBD1 (6 bases). Germline V gives CDR1 LGHNA, CDR2 YSLEER. This CDR3 contains 15 residues. The V gene lost 4 bases and the J gene lost 4 bases, with 16 bases spanning the gap. DNA for the CDR3: TGCGCCAGCAGCCCCCAGGGGCTCGGGCTCTATGGCTACACCTTC. Encoded protein: CASSPQGLGLYGYTF.

The chain combines TRBV7-8 with TRBJ2-5, with 11 positions matching TRBD2. The trim removed 5 bases at V and 3 bases at J, leaving 2 bases unmatched. The CDR3 is 14 amino acids. Germline V CDR1 and CDR2: SGHVS, FQNEAQ. DNA for the CDR3: TGTGCCAGCAGCCGACTAGCGGGGAAAGAGACCCAGTACTTC. Translation: CASSRLAGKETQYF.

The chain combines TRBV6-2 or TRBV6-3 with TRBJ1-5; D remains ambiguous. CDR1 MNHEY and CDR2 SVGEGT come from the germline V gene. V lost 2 bases and J 7 bases, leaving 12 bases between the germline ends. The CDR3 runs to 14 residues. Written as DNA, the CDR3 is TGTGCCAGCAGTTACCGCGCAGGCGGGCAGCCCCAGCATTTT. Its protein product is CASSYRAGGQPQHF.

The rearrangement uses TRBV21-1 and TRBJ1-6; TRBD1, the D gene given by the table, was not confirmed from the DNA. TRBV21-1 is a pseudogene segment. This CDR3 comprises 19 residues. Written as DNA, the CDR3 is TGTGCCAGCAGCCAGCACCCATTGGACAGGGGACCCTATAATTCACCCCTCCACTTT. Protein product: CASSQHPLDRGPYNSPLHF.

V is TRBV27 and J is TRBJ2-7; tentatively, D is TRBD2 (5 bases). From germline, CDR1 is MNHEY and CDR2 SMNVEV (reference sequence). V was clipped by 7 bases and J by 4 bases, with 11 bases between them. The CDR3 is 12 amino acids. The CDR3 here is CASKGEEYEQYF. The CDR3 nucleotides are TGTGCCAGCAAGGGAGAAGAGTACGAGCAGTACTTC.

The chain has TRBV19 and TRBJ2-5; TRBD2 aligns across 12 bases. This CDR3 region has 16 residues. Germline V gene sequence: CDR1 LNHDA, CDR2 SQIVND (reference sequence). V shed 5 bases and J 1 base; nucleotides not matched to a gene: 5. The DNA for the CDR3 is TGTGCCAGTAGTTCGCGACTAGCGGGGGCCCAAGAGACCCAGTACTTC. It yields the protein CASSSRLAGAQETQYF. Together with reference TRBV19 and TRBJ2-5, the CDR3 gives the full variable domain: DGGITQSPKYLFRKEGQNVTLSCEQNLNHDAMYWYRQDPGQGLRLIYYSQIVNDFQKGDIAEGYSVSREKKESFPLTVTSAQKNPTAFYLCASSSRLAGAQETQYFGPGTRLLVL.

The chain uses TRBV19 and TRBJ2-7, with a tentative D call TRBD1 (6 bases). Germline V gene data show CDR1 as LNHDA and CDR2 as SQIVND (reference sequence). V lost 4 bases and J 5 bases, leaving 6 bases between the germline ends. CDR3 size: 11 residues. The CDR3 loop is CASSTGDEQYF. The CDR3 DNA sequence: TGTGCCAGTAGTACAGGGGACGAGCAGTACTTC. The whole variable domain, remainder taken from reference TRBV19 and TRBJ2-7, is DGGITQSPKYLFRKEGQNVTLSCEQNLNHDAMYWYRQDPGQGLRLIYYSQIVNDFQKGDIAEGYSVSREKKESFPLTVTSAQKNPTAFYLCASSTGDEQYFGPGTRLTVT.

The genes are TRBV18 and TRBJ1-3, with D perhaps TRBD1 (5 bases). CDR3 length: 16 amino acids. Germline V gene sequence: CDR1 KGHSH, CDR2 LQKENI. The germline V and J ends were trimmed by 2 bases and 1 base, with 12 bases remaining between them. CDR3 protein: CASSPVRESSGNTIYF. DNA for the CDR3: TGTGCCAGCTCACCAGTCAGGGAATCGTCTGGAAACACCATATATTTT.

The rearrangement uses TRBV9 and TRBJ1-1, with TRBD1 matching 8 bases. The CDR3 sequence is 15 residues long. Per the germline V gene, CDR1 is SGDLS and CDR2 is YYNGEE. J lost 4 bases, V lost 4 bases, and 9 bases had no gene match. Here the CDR3 DNA reads TGTGCCAGCAGCCCGAGAGGGACAGGACTCACTGAAGCTTTCTTT. As protein: CASSPRGTGLTEAFF.

The CDR3, as DNA: TGTGCCAGCAGCTTGTCTCCCGGGACTAGCGGGGGGAAGTCTAATGAGCAGTTCTTC. Encoded protein: CASSLSPGTSGGKSNEQFF. This chain joins TRBV7-2 and TRBJ2-1, with TRBD2 matching 15 bases. Germline CDR1 SGHTA, CDR2 FQGNSA. Trimming at V came to 3 bases and at J to 7 bases, leaving 13 bases not matched to a gene. The CDR3 runs 19 residues.